This is a list of T cell receptor beta chains from one sample in a study of T-cell memory formation after mild COVID-19. TCRdb re-derived calls from the 5' RACE reads in MiXCR, one entry per CDR3 protein. The repertoire consists of fewer than 250,000 distinct CDR3 sequences, with less than 20% occurring once and the leading ten covering around 2%. The source material was PBMCs or a T cell subset sorted from them (not recorded which). The receptors come from an adult woman who had mild COVID-19 (a few samples of this study predate the infection). Cell type and time point are not known. Each CDR3 is given with its conserved first and last residue. Each record gives: D gene, J gene, clone size, V gene, CDR3 protein, CDR3 DNA. A D gene is named only where the DNA matches it firmly. Rows may omit the clone size; those that give it use once, few, many or a size class.

>NA|TRBJ2-3|few|TRBV5-4
CASSPGSGQGYGDTQYF
TGTGCCAGCAGCCCTGGGTCCGGGCAGGGCTATGGAGATACGCAGTATTTT
>TRBD2|TRBJ2-1|NA|TRBV7-3
CASSSRGLAGANEQFF
TGTGCCAGCAGCTCACGGGGACTAGCGGGAGCCAATGAGCAGTTCTTC
>TRBD1|TRBJ1-1|many|TRBV5-1
CASSLHRNRGSNTEAFF
TGCGCCAGCAGCTTGCACCGGAACAGGGGTTCGAACACTGAAGCTTTCTTT
>NA|TRBJ2-2|few|TRBV4-1
CASSQQLSYAGELFF
TGCGCCAGCAGCCAACAACTCTCCTATGCCGGGGAGCTGTTTTTT
>NA|TRBJ1-1|NA|TRBV14
CASSPGAGFNTEAFF
TGTGCCAGCAGCCCCGGGGCGGGTTTTAACACTGAAGCTTTCTTT
>TRBD1|TRBJ1-1|NA|TRBV18
CASSPWTQGVVNTEAFF
TGTGCCAGCTCACCATGGACTCAGGGGGTGGTGAACACTGAAGCTTTCTTT
>NA|TRBJ1-3|few|TRBV12-3/TRBV12-4
CASSLDILYSGNTIYF
TGTGCCAGCAGTTTGGACATCCTATACTCTGGAAACACCATATATTTT
>TRBD2|TRBJ2-1|few|TRBV7-9
CASSPNPGTRVGEQFF
TGTGCCAGCAGCCCAAACCCCGGGACTAGGGTAGGTGAGCAGTTCTTC
>NA|TRBJ1-2|few|TRBV5-4
CASSMDIFTYGYTF
TGTGCCAGCAGCATGGACATATTCACCTATGGCTACACCTTC
>TRBD2|TRBJ2-3|few|TRBV5-1
CASSLSGRGTDTQYF
TGCGCCAGCAGCTTAAGTGGGAGGGGAACAGATACGCAGTATTTT
>NA|TRBJ2-2|NA|TRBV18
CASSPSDSAGELFF
TGTGCCAGCTCACCGAGTGACAGTGCCGGGGAGCTGTTTTTT
>TRBD1|TRBJ2-7|NA|TRBV2
CARGQGASYEQYF
TGTGCCAGAGGACAGGGGGCCTCCTACGAGCAGTACTTC
>NA|TRBJ2-7|NA|TRBV5-1
CASSLGDGPGREQYF
TGCGCCAGCAGCTTGGGGGACGGCCCGGGGAGGGAGCAGTACTTC
>TRBD1|TRBJ1-2|NA|TRBV29-1
CSVDTGTGLSYTF
TGCAGCGTTGATACGGGGACAGGACTTAGCTACACCTTC
>NA|TRBJ1-2|few|TRBV7-2
CASSLGNWGYGYTF
TGTGCCAGCAGCTTGGGAAATTGGGGATATGGCTACACCTTC
>NA|TRBJ2-7|NA|TRBV29-1
CSVRTLAVSYEQYF
TGCAGCGTCCGGACGTTAGCGGTTTCCTACGAGCAGTACTTC
>TRBD1|TRBJ1-1|NA|TRBV7-9
CASSFGDRVNTEAFF
TGTGCCAGCAGCTTCGGGGACAGGGTAAACACTGAAGCTTTCTTT
>NA|TRBJ1-2|NA|TRBV7-2
CASRPPTPGYGYTF
TGTGCCAGCAGACCTCCCACACCCGGCTATGGCTACACCTTC
>TRBD2|TRBJ2-7|few|TRBV3-1
CASSLTSGEYEQYF
TGTGCCAGCAGCCTGACTAGCGGAGAATACGAGCAGTACTTC
>NA|TRBJ1-4|NA|TRBV2
CASSRREGWSEKLFF
TGTGCCAGCAGCCGTCGGGAGGGATGGTCAGAAAAACTGTTTTTT
>NA|TRBJ2-7|few|TRBV5-1
CASSFGASYEQYF
TGCGCCAGCAGCTTCGGGGCCTCCTACGAGCAGTACTTC
>TRBD1|TRBJ2-3|many|TRBV12-3/TRBV12-4
CASSGTGGTDTQYF
TGTGCCAGCAGCGGGACAGGGGGCACAGATACGCAGTATTTT
>NA|TRBJ2-3|few|TRBV3-1
CASSQEKTGTQYF
TGTGCCAGCAGCCAAGAGAAAACCGGTACGCAGTATTTT
>NA|TRBJ2-1|many|TRBV7-6
CASSLYGRSGFYNEQFF
TGTGCCAGCAGCCTATACGGGCGATCCGGATTCTACAATGAGCAGTTCTTC
>NA|TRBJ1-2|few|TRBV12-3/TRBV12-4
CASSLSIYGYTF
TGTGCCAGCAGTTTGAGTATCTATGGCTACACCTTC
>NA|TRBJ1-1|few|TRBV7-9
CASSLTAVNTEAFF
TGTGCCAGCAGCTTAACAGCGGTTAACACTGAAGCTTTCTTT
>TRBD2|TRBJ2-5|many|TRBV5-1
CASSPPTSAETQYF
TGCGCCAGCAGCCCACCGACTAGCGCGGAGACCCAGTACTTC
>NA|TRBJ1-5|few|TRBV6-5
CASSYSAGSNQPQHF
TGTGCCAGCAGTTACTCGGCAGGGAGCAATCAGCCCCAGCATTTT
>TRBD1|TRBJ1-2|NA|TRBV6-5
CASSPSGTGDRGYTF
TGTGCCAGCAGTCCTTCCGGGACAGGGGACAGAGGCTACACCTTC
>NA|TRBJ2-5|NA|TRBV9
CASSVGGFTETQYF
TGTGCCAGCAGCGTAGGAGGGTTTACGGAGACCCAGTACTTC
>TRBD2|TRBJ2-1|few|TRBV7-8
CASSLVLGGGGFSYNEQFF
TGTGCCAGCAGCTTAGTCCTAGGAGGCGGGGGGTTTTCCTACAATGAGCAGTTCTTC
>TRBD1|TRBJ1-1|few|TRBV6-2/TRBV6-3
CASTPTGSNEAFF
TGTGCCAGCACTCCGACAGGGAGTAATGAAGCTTTCTTT
>TRBD2|TRBJ2-1|NA|TRBV2
CASRLAGVGNNEQFF
TGTGCCAGCCGACTAGCGGGAGTTGGGAACAATGAGCAGTTCTTC
>TRBD2|TRBJ2-1|NA|TRBV29-1
CSVEGGLAGGNEQFF
TGCAGCGTTGAAGGGGGGCTAGCGGGAGGTAATGAGCAGTTCTTC
>TRBD2|TRBJ2-1|few|TRBV5-1
CASSLVRGSLGSGAYNEQFF
TGCGCCAGCAGCTTGGTCCGCGGCTCGTTAGGTAGCGGGGCCTACAATGAGCAGTTCTTC
>NA|TRBJ2-7|NA|TRBV20-1
CSARDWATYEQYF
TGCAGTGCTAGAGATTGGGCAACCTACGAGCAGTACTTC
>TRBD2|TRBJ2-2|NA|TRBV3-1
CASSHLAGGPGELFF
TGTGCCAGCAGCCATCTAGCGGGGGGGCCCGGGGAGCTGTTTTTT
>TRBD1|TRBJ1-1|few|TRBV6-2/TRBV6-3
CASNPRVSTGVVSEAFF
TGTGCCAGCAACCCACGAGTTTCCACAGGGGTGGTATCTGAAGCTTTCTTT
>NA|TRBJ2-2|NA|TRBV19
CASSITSQTGELFF
TGTGCCAGTAGTATTACGAGTCAGACCGGGGAGCTGTTTTTT
>NA|TRBJ2-1|few|TRBV5-6
CASSPRGRSQFF
TGTGCCAGCAGCCCTCGGGGGCGCTCCCAGTTCTTC
>NA|TRBJ2-7|NA|TRBV20-1
CRVQQGNEQYF
TGCAGGGTACAACAGGGTAACGAGCAGTACTTC
>NA|TRBJ1-1|NA|TRBV5-1
CASSLRWGDLAFF
TGCGCCAGCAGCCTCCGGTGGGGGGATTTGGCTTTCTTT
>NA|TRBJ2-1|NA|TRBV7-8
CASSLLVYEQFF
TGTGCCAGCAGCTTACTGGTCTATGAGCAGTTCTTC
>NA|TRBJ2-1|many|TRBV5-1
CASSLAENFNEQFF
TGCGCCAGCAGCTTGGCAGAAAACTTCAATGAGCAGTTCTTC
>NA|TRBJ1-5|few|TRBV27
CASSYTGLRNQPQHF
TGTGCCAGCAGCTACACCGGACTGCGCAATCAGCCCCAGCATTTT
>NA|TRBJ1-4|few|TRBV30
CAWSIVTEKLFF
TGTGCCTGGAGTATCGTTACGGAAAAACTGTTTTTT
>NA|TRBJ2-5|NA|TRBV29-1
CSAYRGFSQETQYF
TGCAGCGCGTATCGAGGGTTCTCCCAAGAGACCCAGTACTTC
>NA|TRBJ2-1|NA|TRBV2
CASSVSGSAGNEQFF
TGTGCCAGCAGTGTATCCGGGTCCGCGGGCAATGAGCAGTTCTTC
>NA|TRBJ2-3|NA|TRBV15
CATSTRVGSSTDTQYF
TGTGCCACCAGCACCAGGGTTGGTAGTAGCACAGATACGCAGTATTTT
>TRBD1|TRBJ2-5|few|TRBV5-8
CASSAPGTGSTQKETQYF
TGTGCCAGCTCCGCCCCGGGGACAGGGTCCACCCAGAAGGAGACCCAGTACTTC
>NA|TRBJ1-1|NA|TRBV27
CASSLWGFLGTEAFF
TGTGCCAGCAGTTTATGGGGGTTTTTGGGCACTGAAGCTTTCTTT
>NA|TRBJ1-1|few|TRBV20-1
CSAAVTEAFF
TGCAGTGCTGCGGTCACTGAAGCTTTCTTT
>NA|TRBJ1-4|few|TRBV5-1
CASSLDTNEKLFF
TGCGCCAGCAGCTTGGACACTAATGAAAAACTGTTTTTT